This T cell receptor (beta chain) came from a study of blood T cell repertoires in COVID-19. With V trimmed by 3 bases and J by 3 bases, 3 bases remained unmatched. The germline CDR1 and CDR2 sequences are LNHDA and SQIVND (reference sequence). This CDR3 spans 15 amino acids. In the original analysis: Amplification of reference gene primers provided the estimated nucleated cell counts. The repertoire was sequenced with immunoSEQ multiplex PCR; TCRdb's copy has only in-frame clones and lacks some. From that table come the V and J calls and clone size; the DNA was used to work out D and trimming. The table has around 220,000 clones, roughly 87% seen once.

This receptor was obtained from a man aged 35 to 55 with active or convalescent COVID-19. The gene calls are TRBV19 and TRBJ1-5; TRBD1 matches 9 bases. Input material: peripheral blood. CDR3 DNA: TGTGCCAGTAGTATCGGGACAGGGTTCAATCAGCCCCAGCATTTT. Encoded protein: CASSIGTGFNQPQHF.